This T cell receptor beta chain appears in the sequencing data of a study of shared clonotypes between healthy human individuals (TCRdb year 2020). The study in broad terms: A couple of women and three men aged 18 to 49 years were included in the cohort. For each donor, CD4 naive and CD4 memory were each given three plates, CD8 naive was given two plates, and CD8 memory was given one plate. To estimate repertoire size and how much clonotypes are shared between individuals, the study performed deep sequencing of blood TCR repertoires from a handful of healthy adults. To increase sequencing depth and limit assay-specific biases, TCR repertoire library preparation and sequencing were carried out by different laboratories using diverse techniques. Each donor's leukapheresis produced roughly between roughly 0.9 and 9 billion PBMCs. Overall study results and their limits: Sampling was restricted to blood, and TCR repertoires in tissues likely differ from the TCR repertoires found in blood. Pairwise subsampling indicated that sequencing depth was expected to affect the degree of clonotype sharing among donors. Rarefaction of sorted-subset datasets indicated incomplete sequencing despite the large sequencing depth. The small number of donors limited the genetic and exposure-history diversity represented. Compared with non-shared clonotypes, the clonotypes found in all four sorted-subset donors had higher generation probabilities. Across four donors, approximately 4.9% of naive CD4, approximately 3.6% of naive CD8, about 2.3% of memory CD4, and under 0.45% of memory CD8 clonotypes were shared. Naive subsets generally had larger estimated clonotype richness than memory subsets did.

TCR CDR3 regions were amplified from genomic DNA by multiplex PCR using the deep immunoSEQ assay. For each cell subset, the extracted genomic DNA was distributed evenly across all wells of several immunoSEQ 96-well plates, and each plate served as one replicate. For sorted subsets, roughly 190 ng of genomic DNA, equivalent to some 30,000 T cell genomes, went into each replicate PCR. The purified libraries were quantified using a Qubit 3.0 fluorometer, sized with a Bioanalyzer 2100, and then quantified again using the KAPA Library Quantification kit. Each immunoSEQ 96-well plate was sequenced on its own single-read 150-cycle Illumina NextSeq 550 flow cell. Per the source publication's procedure: Because only junctional sequences without quality scores were contained in the immunoSEQ output, filtering matching that applied to full-length reads could not be performed. Sequences were annotated with PyIR, a Python wrapper for IgBLAST v1.9, using IMGT germline references to assign V/J genes and CDR3. Any read was removed if the V/J assignment was weak (E-value above 1e-6), the CDR3 was missing, or the read contained stop codons, out-of-frame junctions, or ambiguous translated residues. A V3J clonotype was defined by an identical inferred V gene, J gene, and CDR3 amino acid sequence. Percentage overlap between repertoires was calculated by dividing the number of shared unique clonotypes by the size of the smaller repertoire. RTK rarefaction, the Chao1 estimator, and Recon v2.1 estimates of unobserved clonotypes were used to assess repertoire richness. OLGA was used to compute generation probabilities for all TCRbeta clonotypes that the gDNA method yielded from a few donors. The immuneACCESS repertoire file appears here via TCRdb, limited to in-frame rearrangements. These files lack a portion of the clones; in checked studies, under half of the deficit traces to unresolved V genes, and the cause of the others is not known. Clone size and V and J calls were adopted from that table, with D and trimming inferred from the DNA. The sample table shows about 1.9 million clones, and 80% to 95% are seen once. The biggest ten clones account for around 1.7% of the sample.

The V end loses 1 base and the J end loses 0 bases, and a stretch of 13 bases separates them. CDR1 is given as SEHNR and CDR2 as FQNEAQ, both from the germline V gene (reference sequence). The cysteine opens and the phenylalanine closes a CDR3 of 16 amino acids. Left in the record is the CDR3 DNA by itself, 48 bases read in frame from the first base. With respect to this clone: Its antigen target is currently unknown. Nothing much larger sits one base from this clone, and base qualities are not available.

CD8 naive samples consisted of CD45RO-negative cells that were positively selected for CCR7, yielding a CD45RA+CCR7+ population without TemRA cells. Healthy HIV-negative adults with no recently reported acute infections or vaccinations were included as donors. Every donor was a Caucasian adult living in Nashville, Tennessee, USA. After blood collection by leukapheresis, PBMCs were isolated using Ficoll-Histopaque density gradient centrifugation and then cryopreserved in the vapor phase of liquid nitrogen. Purity and quantity of every magnetically sorted T cell population were checked by analytical flow cytometry. From each sorted fraction, genomic DNA was isolated and quantified by UV absorbance on a Nanodrop 2000c.

The chain joins TRBV7-9 to TRBJ2-7, with TRBD2 as a weak D call on 6 bases. The material sequenced was naive CD8+ T cells from PBMCs. The cell subset or site label corresponds to: CD45RA+CCR7+. This receptor was taken from a man in his late teens or twenties in good health. Some clones in this sample may be carry-over from other donors' samples. The nucleotide sequence reads as follows: TGTGCCAGCAGCTTAGATAGCGGCCTCCTCTCCTACGAGCAGTACTTC. Translated, this gives CASSLDSGLLSYEQYF. The CDR3, completed at both ends by the reference TRBV7-9 and TRBJ2-7 genes, gives the full variable domain DTGVSQNPRHKITKRGQNVTFRCDPISEHNRLYWYRQTLGQGPEFLTYFQNEAQLEKSRLLSDRFSAERPKGSFSTLEIQRTEQGDSAMYLCASSLDSGLLSYEQYFGPGTRLTVT.